This T cell receptor (beta chain) comes out of a study of blood T cell repertoires in COVID-19. On the study more broadly: Acute and convalescent COVID-19 specimens originated in the United States, Italy and Spain.

The protocol was immunoSEQ multiplex PCR, while the TCRdb copy is restricted to in-frame clones and leaves out a portion. Counted here are around 260,000 clones, less than 90% occurring once; the ten biggest clones make up 10% to 15%. The CDR3 has 16 residues. Deletions cut 5 bases from V and 0 bases from J, with 15 bases between. In germline, CDR1 is LNHDA, CDR2 SQIVND (reference sequence). This chain links TRBV19 with TRBJ2-3, with a tentative D call TRBD2 (6 bases). Sequenced sample: peripheral blood. This receptor was taken from a human donor in a cohort sampled during active COVID-19. CDR3: CASSWAGRGSTDTQYF. CDR3 DNA sequence: TGTGCCAGTAGTTGGGCGGGGCGGGGCAGCACAGATACGCAGTATTTT.